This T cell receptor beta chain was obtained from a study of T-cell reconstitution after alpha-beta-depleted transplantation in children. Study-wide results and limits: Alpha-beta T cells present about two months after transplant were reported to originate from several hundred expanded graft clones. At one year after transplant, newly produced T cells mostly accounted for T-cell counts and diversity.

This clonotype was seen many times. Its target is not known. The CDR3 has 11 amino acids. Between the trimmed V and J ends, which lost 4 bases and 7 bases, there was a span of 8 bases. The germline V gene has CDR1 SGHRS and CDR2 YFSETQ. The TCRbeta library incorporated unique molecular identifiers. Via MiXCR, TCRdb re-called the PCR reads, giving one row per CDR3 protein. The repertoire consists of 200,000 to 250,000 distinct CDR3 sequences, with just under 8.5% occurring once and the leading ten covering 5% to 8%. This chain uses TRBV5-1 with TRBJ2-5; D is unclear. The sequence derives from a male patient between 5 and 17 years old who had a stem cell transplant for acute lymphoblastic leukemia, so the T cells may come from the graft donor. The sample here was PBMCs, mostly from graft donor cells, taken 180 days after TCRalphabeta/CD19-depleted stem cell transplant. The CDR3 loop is CASSRARTQYF. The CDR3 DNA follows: TGCGCCAGCAGCAGGGCTCGGACCCAGTACTTC.